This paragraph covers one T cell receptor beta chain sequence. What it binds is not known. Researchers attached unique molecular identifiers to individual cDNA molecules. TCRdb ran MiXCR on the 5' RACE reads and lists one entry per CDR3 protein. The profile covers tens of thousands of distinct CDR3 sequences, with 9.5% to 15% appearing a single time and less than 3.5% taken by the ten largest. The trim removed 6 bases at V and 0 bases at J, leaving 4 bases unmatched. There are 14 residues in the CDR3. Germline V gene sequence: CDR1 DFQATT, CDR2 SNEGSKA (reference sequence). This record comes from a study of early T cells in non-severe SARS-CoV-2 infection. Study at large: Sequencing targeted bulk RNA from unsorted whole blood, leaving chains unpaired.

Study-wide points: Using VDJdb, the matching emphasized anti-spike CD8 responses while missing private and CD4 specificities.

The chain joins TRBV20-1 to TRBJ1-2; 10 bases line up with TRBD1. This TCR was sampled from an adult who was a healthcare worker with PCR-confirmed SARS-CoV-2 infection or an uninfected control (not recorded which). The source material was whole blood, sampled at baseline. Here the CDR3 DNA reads TGCAGTGCCATGGACAGGGGGGCTAACTATGGCTACACCTTC. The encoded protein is CSAMDRGANYGYTF.